The rows below give T cell receptor beta chains drawn from one sample of a study of cytomegalovirus exposure and HLA in healthy donors. Sequencing used immunoSEQ multiplex PCR; TCRdb keeps in-frame clones, though not all of them. This listing includes about 200,000 clones. Sample: PBMCs. The receptors were gathered from a girl under 10 years old in good health and CMV-seropositive. The CDR3 runs from the conserved cysteine through the conserved F or W. A D gene is named only where the DNA matches it firmly.

j_call	d_call	v_call	cdr3_nt	cdr3_aa
TRBJ2-1	TRBD2	TRBV29-1	TGCAGCGTGAGGGGACTAGCGGGAAGTAATGAGCAGTTCTTC	CSVRGLAGSNEQFF
TRBJ1-2	NA	TRBV18	TGTGCCAGCTCGTCGGGGAACTATGGCTACACCTTC	CASSSGNYGYTF
TRBJ1-2	NA	TRBV18	TGTGCCAGCTCACCACTAGAAACCGACTGTGGCTACACCTTC	CASSPLETDCGYTF
TRBJ1-1	NA	TRBV5-1	TGCGCCAGCAGCTTGGTGGGAGGGGGCACTGAAGCTTTCTTT	CASSLVGGGTEAFF
TRBJ2-1	TRBD2	TRBV7-6	TGTGCCAGCACCCCGGGGGGGACTAGCTCCTACAATGAGCAGTTCTTC	CASTPGGTSSYNEQFF
TRBJ2-7	NA	TRBV7-8	TGTGCCAGCAGCCCCTCTCCCCTAAGCTCCTACGAGCAGTACTTC	CASSPSPLSSYEQYF
TRBJ1-1	NA	TRBV10-1	TGCGCCAGCAGTGAGGTGGGGGGCACTGAAGCTTTCTTT	CASSEVGGTEAFF
TRBJ2-7	NA	TRBV13	TGTGCCAGCAGCCTTGCCGGGACTTCTTCCTACGAGCAGTACTTC	CASSLAGTSSYEQYF
TRBJ1-6	TRBD1	TRBV7-9	TGTGCCAGCAGCCCAGACAGGGGGCTTTCACCCCTCCACTTT	CASSPDRGLSPLHF
TRBJ2-1	TRBD1	TRBV19	TGTGCCAGTAGTTCTGGACAGGGCAATGAGCAGTTCTTC	CASSSGQGNEQFF
TRBJ1-4	NA	TRBV10-3	TGTGCCGTGGATTGGGCCGGAGGGGAAAAACTGTTTTTT	CAVDWAGGEKLFF
TRBJ2-2	NA	TRBV21-1	TGTGCCAGCAGCAGCGAACCCGGGACAGAGAACACCGGGGAGCTGTTTTTT	CASSSEPGTENTGELFF
TRBJ1-1	NA	TRBV6-5	TGTGCCAGCAGTTACTCTTTACGACGGGTGAACACTGAAGCTTTCTTT	CASSYSLRRVNTEAFF
TRBJ2-1	TRBD2	TRBV11-2	TGTGCCAGCAGCTTAACCCCCGGACTAGCGGTTTACAATGAGCAGTTCTTC	CASSLTPGLAVYNEQFF
TRBJ2-3	NA	TRBV27	TGTGCCAGCAGTTCCCATACAGATACGCAGTATTTT	CASSSHTDTQYF
TRBJ2-5	NA	TRBV5-1	TGCGCCAGCAGAGGGGGGGAGGGCGAGACCCAGTACTTC	CASRGGEGETQYF
TRBJ2-7	NA	TRBV18	TGTGCCAGCTCACCAGGGGGCGGGTACGAGCAGTACTTC	CASSPGGGYEQYF
TRBJ2-2	NA	TRBV29-1	TGCAGCGTGCCCATGGGGCTAGCGTCTGAGGGCACCGGGGAGCTGTTTTTT	CSVPMGLASEGTGELFF
TRBJ2-3	TRBD2	TRBV7-9	TGTGCCAGCAGCTTCCTGGCGGGAGGTCGGTGGCAGTATTTT	CASSFLAGGRWQYF
TRBJ2-3	TRBD2	TRBV14	TGTGCCAGCAGCCAAGACCCTTCGACTAGCGGGAGGTACGCAGATACGCAGTATTTT	CASSQDPSTSGRYADTQYF
TRBJ2-7	TRBD2	TRBV4-2	TGTGCCAGCAGCCAAGAGCCGGGACTACCCTACGAGCAGTACTTC	CASSQEPGLPYEQYF
TRBJ2-2	TRBD2	TRBV7-8	TGTGCCAGCAGTCCAAGCGGGATAGGCGGGGAGCTGTTTTTT	CASSPSGIGGELFF
TRBJ2-7	TRBD2	TRBV10-3	TGTGCCATCAGCGGGACTAGCGGGAGTAACGAGCAGTACTTC	CAISGTSGSNEQYF
TRBJ2-2	NA	TRBV29-1	TGCAGCGGGGGGCGTGGCGGCACCGGGGAGCTGTTTTTT	CSGGRGGTGELFF
TRBJ1-2	TRBD1	TRBV11-3	TGTGCCAGCAGCTTAAACCCCGACAGGGGCTCACACTATGGCTACACCTTC	CASSLNPDRGSHYGYTF
TRBJ2-1	TRBD2	TRBV11-2	TGTGCCAGCAGCTTAGGGCTAGCGGGAGGCAATGAGCAGTTCTTC	CASSLGLAGGNEQFF
TRBJ1-2	NA	TRBV6-6	TGTGCCAGCAGGGTTGGACAGAACCTCTATGGCTACACCTTC	CASRVGQNLYGYTF
TRBJ2-7	TRBD2	TRBV28	TGTGCCAGCACAGGGCGGGAGAGGAAGTACTTC	CASTGRERKYF
TRBJ1-1	NA	TRBV30	TGTGCCGGGAACCCTCCCAGGGAAGCTTTCTTT	CAGNPPREAFF
TRBJ2-6	NA	TRBV27	TGTGCCAGCAGGTCACAGGGTACAGGGTCTGGGGCCAACGTCCTGACTTTC	CASRSQGTGSGANVLTF
TRBJ2-7	NA	TRBV27	TGTGCCAGCAGCCCGACCGCGGATACCTACGAGCAGTACTTC	CASSPTADTYEQYF
TRBJ2-7	TRBD2	TRBV5-1	TGCGCCAGCAGCTTGGTTGGCGGCGGGAGTTACGAGCAGTACTTC	CASSLVGGGSYEQYF